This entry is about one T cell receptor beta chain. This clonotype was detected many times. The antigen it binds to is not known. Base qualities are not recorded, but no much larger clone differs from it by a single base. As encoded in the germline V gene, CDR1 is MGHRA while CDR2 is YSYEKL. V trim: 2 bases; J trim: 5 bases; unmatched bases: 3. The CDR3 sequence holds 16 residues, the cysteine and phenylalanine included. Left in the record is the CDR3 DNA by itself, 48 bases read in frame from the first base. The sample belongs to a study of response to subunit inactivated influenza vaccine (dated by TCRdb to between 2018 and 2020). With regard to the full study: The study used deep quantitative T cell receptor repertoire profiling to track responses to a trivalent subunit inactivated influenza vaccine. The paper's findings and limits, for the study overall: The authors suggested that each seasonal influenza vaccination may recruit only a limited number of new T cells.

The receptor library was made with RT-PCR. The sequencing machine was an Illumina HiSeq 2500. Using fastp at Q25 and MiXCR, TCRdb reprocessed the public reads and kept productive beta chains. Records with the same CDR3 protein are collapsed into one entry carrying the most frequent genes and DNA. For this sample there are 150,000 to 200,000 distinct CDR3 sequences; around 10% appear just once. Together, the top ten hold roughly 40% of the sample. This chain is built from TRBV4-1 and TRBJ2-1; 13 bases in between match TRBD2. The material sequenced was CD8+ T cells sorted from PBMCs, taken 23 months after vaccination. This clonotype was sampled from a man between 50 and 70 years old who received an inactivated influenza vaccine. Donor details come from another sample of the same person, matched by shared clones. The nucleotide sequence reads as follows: TGCGCCAGCAGCCAAACACTAGCGGGGGGGCACAATGAGCAGTTCTTC. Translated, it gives CASSQTLAGGHNEQFF.